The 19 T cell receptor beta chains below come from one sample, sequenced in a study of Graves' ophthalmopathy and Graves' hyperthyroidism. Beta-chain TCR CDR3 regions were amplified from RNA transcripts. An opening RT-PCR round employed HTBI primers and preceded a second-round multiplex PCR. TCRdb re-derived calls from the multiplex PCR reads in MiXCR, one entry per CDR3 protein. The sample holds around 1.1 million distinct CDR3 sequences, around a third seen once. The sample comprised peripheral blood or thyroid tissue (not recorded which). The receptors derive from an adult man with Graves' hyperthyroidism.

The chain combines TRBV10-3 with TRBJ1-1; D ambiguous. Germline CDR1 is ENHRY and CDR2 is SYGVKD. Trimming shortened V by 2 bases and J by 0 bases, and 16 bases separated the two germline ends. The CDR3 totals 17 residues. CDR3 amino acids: CAISEGSQPVMNTEAFF. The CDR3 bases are TGTGCCATCAGTGAGGGCAGCCAGCCAGTAATGAACACTGAAGCTTTCTTT.

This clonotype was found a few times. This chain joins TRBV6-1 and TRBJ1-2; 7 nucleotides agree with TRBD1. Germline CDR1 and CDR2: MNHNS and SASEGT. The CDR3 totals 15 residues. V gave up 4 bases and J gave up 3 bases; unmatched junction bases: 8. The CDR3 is CASSGRRGRDYGYTF. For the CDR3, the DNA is TGTGCCAGCAGTGGACGAAGGGGGCGAGACTATGGCTACACCTTC.

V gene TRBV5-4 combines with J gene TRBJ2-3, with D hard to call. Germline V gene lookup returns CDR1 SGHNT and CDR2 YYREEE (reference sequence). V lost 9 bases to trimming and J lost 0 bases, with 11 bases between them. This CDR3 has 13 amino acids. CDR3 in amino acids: CATVAGSTDTQYF. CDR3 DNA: TGTGCCACCGTGGCCGGGAGCACAGATACGCAGTATTTT.

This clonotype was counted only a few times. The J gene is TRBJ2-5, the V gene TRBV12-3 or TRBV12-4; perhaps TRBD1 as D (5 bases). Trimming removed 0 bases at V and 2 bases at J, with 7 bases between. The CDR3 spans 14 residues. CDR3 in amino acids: CASSLADTQETQYF. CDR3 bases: TGTGCCAGCAGTTTAGCGGACACACAAGAGACCCAGTACTTC.

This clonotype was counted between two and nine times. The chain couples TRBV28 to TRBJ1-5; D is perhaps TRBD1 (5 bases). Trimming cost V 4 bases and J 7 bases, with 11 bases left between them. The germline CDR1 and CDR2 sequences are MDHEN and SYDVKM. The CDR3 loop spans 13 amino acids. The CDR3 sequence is CASSWGWQQPQHF. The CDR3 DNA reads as TGTGCCAGCAGTTGGGGGTGGCAGCAGCCCCAGCATTTT.

DNA of the CDR3: TGTGCCAGCAGTACTACAGGCGATTGGTATTATGGGGCTTTCTTT. Residues: CASSTTGDWYYGAFF. The chain is built from TRBV25-1 and TRBJ1-1; possible D gene TRBD1, 5 bases. Germline CDR1 and CDR2: MGHDK and SYGVNS. CDR3 length: 15 amino acids. V was cut by 5 bases and J by 11 bases, with 24 bases left in between.

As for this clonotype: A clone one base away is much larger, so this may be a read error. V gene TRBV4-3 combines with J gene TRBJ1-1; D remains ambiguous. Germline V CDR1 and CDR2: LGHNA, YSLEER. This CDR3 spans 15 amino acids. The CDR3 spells CASSQDPGVNTETFF. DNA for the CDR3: TGCGCCAGCAGCCAAGATCCGGGCGTGAACACTGAAACTTTCTTT.

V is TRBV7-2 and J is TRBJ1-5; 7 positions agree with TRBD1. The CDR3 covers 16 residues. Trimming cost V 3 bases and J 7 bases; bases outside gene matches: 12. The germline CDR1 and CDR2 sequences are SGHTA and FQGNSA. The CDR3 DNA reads TGTGCCAGCAGCTTCGATTTAGGGGGCGGAGGCCAGCCCCAGCATTTT. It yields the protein CASSFDLGGGGQPQHF.

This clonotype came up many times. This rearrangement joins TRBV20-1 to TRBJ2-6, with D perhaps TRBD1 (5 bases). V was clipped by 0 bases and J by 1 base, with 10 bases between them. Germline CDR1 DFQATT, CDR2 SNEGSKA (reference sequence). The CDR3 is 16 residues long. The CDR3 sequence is CSARDQGGSGANVLTF. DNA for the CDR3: TGCAGTGCTAGAGATCAGGGTGGGTCTGGGGCCAACGTCCTGACTTTC.

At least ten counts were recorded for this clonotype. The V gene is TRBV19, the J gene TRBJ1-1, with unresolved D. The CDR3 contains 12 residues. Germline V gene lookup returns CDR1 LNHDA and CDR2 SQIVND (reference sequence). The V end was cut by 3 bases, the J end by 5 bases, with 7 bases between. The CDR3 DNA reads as TGTGCCAGTAGTATGACTGAGACTGAAGCTTTCTTT. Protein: CASSMTETEAFF.

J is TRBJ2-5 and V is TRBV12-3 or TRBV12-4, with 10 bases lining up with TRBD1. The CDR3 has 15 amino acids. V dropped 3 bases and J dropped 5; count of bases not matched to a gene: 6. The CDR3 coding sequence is TGTGCCAGCAGTTTGACAGGGGGCGTCGGGGAGACCCAGTACTTC. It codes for CASSLTGGVGETQYF.

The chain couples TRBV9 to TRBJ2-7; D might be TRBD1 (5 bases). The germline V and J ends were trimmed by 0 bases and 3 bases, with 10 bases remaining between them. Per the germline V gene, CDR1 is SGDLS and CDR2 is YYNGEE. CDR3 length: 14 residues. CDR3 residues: CASSVAAGYYEQYF. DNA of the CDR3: TGTGCCAGCAGCGTAGCGGCAGGGTACTACGAGCAGTACTTC.

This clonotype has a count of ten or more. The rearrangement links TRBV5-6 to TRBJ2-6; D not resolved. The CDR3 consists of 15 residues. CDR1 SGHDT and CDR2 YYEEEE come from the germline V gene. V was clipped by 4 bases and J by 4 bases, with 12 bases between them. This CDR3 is CASSRQISGANVLTF. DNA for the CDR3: TGTGCCAGCAGCCGACAAATCTCCGGGGCCAACGTCCTGACTTTC.

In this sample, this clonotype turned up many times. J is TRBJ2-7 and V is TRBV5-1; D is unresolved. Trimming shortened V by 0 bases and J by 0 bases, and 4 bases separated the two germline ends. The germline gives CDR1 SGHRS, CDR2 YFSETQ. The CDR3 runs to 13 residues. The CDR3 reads CASSLAPSYEQYF. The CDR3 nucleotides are TGCGCCAGCAGCTTGGCCCCCTCCTACGAGCAGTACTTC. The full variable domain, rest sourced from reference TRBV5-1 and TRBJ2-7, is KAGVTQTPRYLIKTRGQQVTLSCSPISGHRSVSWYQQTPGQGLQFLFEYFSETQRNKGNFPGRFSGRQFSNSRSEMNVSTLELGDSALYLCASSLAPSYEQYFGPGTRLTVT.

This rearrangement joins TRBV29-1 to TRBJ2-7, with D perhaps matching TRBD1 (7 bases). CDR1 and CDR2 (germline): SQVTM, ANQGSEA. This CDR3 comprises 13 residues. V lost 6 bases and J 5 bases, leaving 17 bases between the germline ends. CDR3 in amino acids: CSVETGRQDEQYF. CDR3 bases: TGCAGCGTCGAGACAGGGAGGCAGGACGAGCAGTACTTC.

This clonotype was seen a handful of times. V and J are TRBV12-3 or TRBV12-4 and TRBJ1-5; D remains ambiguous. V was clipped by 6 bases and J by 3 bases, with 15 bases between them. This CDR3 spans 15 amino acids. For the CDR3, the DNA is TGTGCCAGCAGGCCCCCAGCCGATCTCAATCAGCCCCAGCATTTT. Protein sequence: CASRPPADLNQPQHF.

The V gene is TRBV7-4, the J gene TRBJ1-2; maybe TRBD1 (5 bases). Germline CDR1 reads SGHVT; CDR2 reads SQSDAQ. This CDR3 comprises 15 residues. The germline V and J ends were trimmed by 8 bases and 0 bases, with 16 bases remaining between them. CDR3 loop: CASSGGAASNYGYTF. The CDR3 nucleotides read TGTGCCAGCTCCGGTGGGGCAGCCTCTAACTATGGCTACACCTTC.

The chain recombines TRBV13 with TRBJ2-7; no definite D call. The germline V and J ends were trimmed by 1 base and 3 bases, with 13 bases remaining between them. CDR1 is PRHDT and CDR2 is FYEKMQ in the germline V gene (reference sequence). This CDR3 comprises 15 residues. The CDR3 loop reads CASSLARRGSYEQYF. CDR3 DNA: TGTGCCAGCAGCTTAGCCCGCCGTGGTAGCTACGAGCAGTACTTC.

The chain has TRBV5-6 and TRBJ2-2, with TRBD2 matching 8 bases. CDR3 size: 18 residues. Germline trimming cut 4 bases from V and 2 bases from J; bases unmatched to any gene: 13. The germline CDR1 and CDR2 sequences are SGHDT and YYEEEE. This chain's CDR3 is CASSPGAGEPGNTGELFF. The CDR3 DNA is TGTGCCAGCAGCCCAGGAGCGGGAGAGCCAGGAAACACCGGGGAGCTGTTTTTT.